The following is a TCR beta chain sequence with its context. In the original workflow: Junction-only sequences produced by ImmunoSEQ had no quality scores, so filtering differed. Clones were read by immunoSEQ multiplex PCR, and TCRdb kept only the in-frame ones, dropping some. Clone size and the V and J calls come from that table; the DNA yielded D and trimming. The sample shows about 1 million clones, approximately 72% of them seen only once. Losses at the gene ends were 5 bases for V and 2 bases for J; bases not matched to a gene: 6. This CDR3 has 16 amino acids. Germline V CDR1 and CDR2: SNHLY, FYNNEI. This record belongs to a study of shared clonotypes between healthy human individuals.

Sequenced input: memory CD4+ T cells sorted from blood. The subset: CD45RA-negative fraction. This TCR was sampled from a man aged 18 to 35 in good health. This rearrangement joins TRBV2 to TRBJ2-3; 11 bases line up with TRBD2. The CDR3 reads CASSPRTSGFTDTQYF. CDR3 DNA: TGTGCCAGCAGTCCTCGGACTAGCGGGTTCACAGATACGCAGTATTTT.